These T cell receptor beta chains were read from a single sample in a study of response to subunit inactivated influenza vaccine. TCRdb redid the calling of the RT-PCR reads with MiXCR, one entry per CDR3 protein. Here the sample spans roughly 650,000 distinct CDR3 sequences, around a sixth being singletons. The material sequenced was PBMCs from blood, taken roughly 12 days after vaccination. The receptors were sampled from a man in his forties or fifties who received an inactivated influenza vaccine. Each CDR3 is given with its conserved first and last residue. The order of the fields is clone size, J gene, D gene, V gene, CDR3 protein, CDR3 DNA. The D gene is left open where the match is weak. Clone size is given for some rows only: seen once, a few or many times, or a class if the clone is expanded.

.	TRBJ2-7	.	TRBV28	CASSLEAEGPSYEQYF	TGTGCCAGCAGTTTGGAGGCGGAAGGGCCCTCTTACGAGCAGTACTTC
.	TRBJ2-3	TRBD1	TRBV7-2	CASSSRQGPSTDTQYF	TGTGCCAGCAGCTCTCGACAGGGGCCAAGCACAGATACGCAGTATTTT
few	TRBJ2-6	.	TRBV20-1	CSAALGYGANVLTF	TGCAGTGCTGCCTTAGGGTATGGGGCCAACGTCCTGACTTTC
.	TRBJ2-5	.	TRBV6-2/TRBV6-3	CASSYSIEETQYF	TGTGCCAGCAGTTACTCGATAGAAGAGACCCAGTACTTC
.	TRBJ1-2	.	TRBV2	CASMRGSNYGYTF	TGTGCCAGCATGAGGGGGTCTAACTATGGCTACACCTTC
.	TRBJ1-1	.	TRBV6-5	CASSYATPLNTEAFF	TGTGCCAGCAGTTACGCCACTCCCCTGAACACTGAAGCTTTCTTT
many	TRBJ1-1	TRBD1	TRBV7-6	CASSLDRGEAFF	TGTGCCAGCAGCCTGGACAGGGGAGAAGCTTTCTTT
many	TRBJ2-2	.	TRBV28	CASSFLTGGNAGELFF	TGTGCCAGCAGTTTTTTGACAGGAGGGAACGCCGGGGAGCTGTTTTTT
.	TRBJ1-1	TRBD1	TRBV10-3	CAIRLTGGARTEAFF	TGTGCCATCAGACTTACAGGGGGCGCGAGAACTGAAGCTTTCTTT
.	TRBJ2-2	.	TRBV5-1	CASSLEAGRNTGELFF	TGCGCCAGCAGCTTGGAGGCCGGACGGAACACCGGGGAGCTGTTTTTT
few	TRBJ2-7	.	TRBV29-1	CSVGQRGYEQYF	TGCAGCGTTGGGCAGAGGGGCTACGAGCAGTACTTC
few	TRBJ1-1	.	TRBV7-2	CASSPSRAMNTEAFF	TGTGCCAGCAGCCCTAGTAGGGCCATGAACACTGAAGCTTTCTTT
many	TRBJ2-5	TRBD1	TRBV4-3	CASSQGRGKETQYF	TGCGCCAGCAGCCAAGGCAGGGGGAAAGAGACCCAGTACTTC
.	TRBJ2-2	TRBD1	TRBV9	CASSVVRGLDTGELFF	TGTGCCAGCAGCGTAGTCAGGGGGTTAGACACCGGGGAGCTGTTTTTT
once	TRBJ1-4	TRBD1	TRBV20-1	CSARDKLRDRLEKLFF	TGCAGTGCTAGGGACAAGCTCCGGGACAGGCTGGAAAAACTGTTTTTT
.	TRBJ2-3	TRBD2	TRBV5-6	CASSGTSGPDTQYF	TGTGCCAGCTCCGGGACTAGCGGTCCAGATACGCAGTATTTT
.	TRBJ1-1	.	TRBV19	CASSMIGGRGNTEAFF	TGTGCCAGTAGTATGATTGGAGGCAGGGGGAACACTGAAGCTTTCTTT
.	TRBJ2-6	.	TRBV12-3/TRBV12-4	CASVGTGANVLTF	TGTGCCAGCGTGGGGACCGGGGCCAACGTCCTGACTTTC
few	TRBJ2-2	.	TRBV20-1	CSAAPRGAAGELFF	TGCAGTGCCGCCCCCAGGGGCGCGGCCGGGGAGCTGTTTTTT
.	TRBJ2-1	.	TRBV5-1	CASSEIGTYNEQFF	TGCGCCAGCAGCGAAATAGGGACTTACAATGAGCAGTTCTTC
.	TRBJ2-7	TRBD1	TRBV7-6	CASSTLTGTGGYEQYF	TGTGCCAGCAGCACGCTCACCGGGACAGGGGGCTACGAGCAGTACTTC
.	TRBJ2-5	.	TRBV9	CASSPGWAVETQYF	TGTGCCAGCAGCCCCGGTTGGGCGGTGGAGACCCAGTACTTC
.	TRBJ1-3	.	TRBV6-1	CASSDPGGLSGNTIYF	TGTGCCAGCAGTGACCCCGGGGGCCTTAGTGGAAACACCATATATTTT
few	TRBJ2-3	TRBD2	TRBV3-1	CASSQNLLPGLAATDTQYF	TGTGCCAGCAGCCAAAACCTGTTGCCGGGACTAGCTGCGACAGATACGCAGTATTTT
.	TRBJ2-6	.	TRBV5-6	CASSPKPGANVLTF	TGTGCCAGCAGCCCGAAGCCGGGGGCCAACGTCCTGACTTTC
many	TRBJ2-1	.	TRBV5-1	CASSFSELGRRKYNEQFF	TGCGCCAGCAGCTTTAGCGAACTAGGGCGGCGGAAGTACAATGAGCAGTTCTTC
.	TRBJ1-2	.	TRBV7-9	CASSPSVTGWGYTF	TGTGCCAGCAGCCCGAGTGTGACAGGCTGGGGCTACACCTTC
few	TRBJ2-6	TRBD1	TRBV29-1	CSVVDRAGANVLTF	TGCAGCGTTGTAGACAGGGCCGGGGCCAACGTCCTGACTTTC
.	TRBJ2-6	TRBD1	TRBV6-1	CASTQGGSSSGANVLTF	TGTGCCAGCACTCAAGGGGGCTCCTCCTCTGGGGCCAACGTCCTGACTTTC
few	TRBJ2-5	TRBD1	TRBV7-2	CASSFQTGGGETQYF	TGTGCCAGCAGCTTTCAGACAGGGGGCGGAGAGACCCAGTACTTC
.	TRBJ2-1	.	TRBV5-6	CASSLNVPSSYNEQFF	TGTGCCAGCAGCTTGAACGTGCCCAGCTCCTACAATGAGCAGTTCTTC
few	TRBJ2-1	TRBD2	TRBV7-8	CASSMAAGGNEQFF	TGTGCCAGCAGCATGGCAGCGGGGGGGAATGAGCAGTTCTTC
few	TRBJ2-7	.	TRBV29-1	CSVAHTTVSSYEQYF	TGCAGCGTTGCCCATACGACAGTCTCCTCCTACGAGCAGTACTTC
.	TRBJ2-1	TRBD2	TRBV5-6	CASKRGHNEQFF	TGTGCCAGCAAGCGGGGTCACAATGAGCAGTTCTTC
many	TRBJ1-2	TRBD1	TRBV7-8	CASSFSGTGTYGYTF	TGTGCCAGCAGCTTCTCCGGGACAGGGACCTATGGCTACACCTTC
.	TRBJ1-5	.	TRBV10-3	CAISPGGPSNQPQHF	TGTGCCATCAGCCCCGGGGGGCCGAGCAATCAGCCCCAGCATTTT
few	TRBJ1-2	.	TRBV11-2	CASSSRPKTNYGYTF	TGTGCCAGCAGCTCAAGACCGAAAACTAACTATGGCTACACCTTC
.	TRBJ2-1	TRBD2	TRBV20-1	CSARGLAGIVREQFF	TGCAGTGCTAGAGGGCTAGCGGGTATAGTGAGGGAGCAGTTCTTC
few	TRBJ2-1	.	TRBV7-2	CASSLFFAEGDEQFF	TGTGCCAGCAGCTTATTCTTTGCTGAGGGGGATGAGCAGTTCTTC
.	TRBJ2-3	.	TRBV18	CASSPISQGSTDTQYF	TGTGCCAGCTCACCAATCTCACAGGGAAGCACAGATACGCAGTATTTT
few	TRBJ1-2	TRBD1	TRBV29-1	CSVEDRTGIYGYTF	TGCAGCGTTGAAGATAGGACAGGGATCTATGGCTACACCTTC
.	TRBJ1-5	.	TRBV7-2	CASSLMELGNQPQHF	TGTGCCAGCAGCTTAATGGAGCTTGGCAATCAGCCCCAGCATTTT
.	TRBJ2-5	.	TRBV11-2	CASSLFTETQYF	TGTGCCAGCAGCTTATTCACGGAGACCCAGTACTTC
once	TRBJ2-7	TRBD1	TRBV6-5	CASSYGGWTGLGEQYF	TGTGCCAGCAGTTACGGTGGGTGGACAGGTCTAGGCGAGCAGTACTTC
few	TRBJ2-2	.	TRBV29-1	CSGARTANTGELFF	TGCAGCGGTGCTAGGACGGCGAACACCGGGGAGCTGTTTTTT
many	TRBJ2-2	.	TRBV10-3	CAISGRLGTGELFF	TGTGCCATCAGTGGTAGACTTGGTACCGGGGAGCTGTTTTTT
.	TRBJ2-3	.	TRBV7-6	CASSAREADTQYF	TGTGCCAGCAGCGCCCGAGAGGCAGATACGCAGTATTTT
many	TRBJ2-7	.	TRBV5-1	CASSLDVTSSYEQYF	TGCGCCAGCAGCTTGGACGTGACAAGCTCCTACGAGCAGTACTTC
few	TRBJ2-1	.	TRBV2	CASSEGGGVYNEQFF	TGTGCCAGCAGTGAGGGCGGTGGGGTATACAATGAGCAGTTCTTC
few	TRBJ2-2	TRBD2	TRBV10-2	CASRPSGGAPGELFF	TGCGCCAGCAGGCCTAGCGGGGGGGCGCCCGGGGAGCTGTTTTTT